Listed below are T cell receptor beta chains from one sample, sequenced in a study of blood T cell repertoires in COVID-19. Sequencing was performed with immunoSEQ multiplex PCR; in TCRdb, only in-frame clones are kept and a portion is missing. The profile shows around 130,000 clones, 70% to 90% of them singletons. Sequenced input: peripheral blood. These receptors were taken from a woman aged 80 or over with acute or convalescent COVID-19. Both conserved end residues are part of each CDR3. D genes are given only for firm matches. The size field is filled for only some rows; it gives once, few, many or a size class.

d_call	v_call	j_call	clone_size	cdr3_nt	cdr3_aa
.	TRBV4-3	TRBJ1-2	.	TGCGCCAGCAGCCAAGATCGGAGGGGGGGGGCCTATGGCTACACCTTC	CASSQDRRGGAYGYTF
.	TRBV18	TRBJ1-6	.	TGTGCCAGCTCAGCCTCAGGAAATTCACCCCTCCACTTT	CASSASGNSPLHF
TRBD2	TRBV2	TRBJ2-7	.	TGTGCCAGCAGGGGAGGGGCCCCCTACGAGCAGTACTTC	CASRGGAPYEQYF
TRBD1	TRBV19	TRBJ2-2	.	TGTGCCAGTAGTATGGGACAGGGGGCGTTCGGGGAGCTGTTTTTT	CASSMGQGAFGELFF
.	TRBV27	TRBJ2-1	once	TGTGCCACCGGGACTCGGAGTCCACTCACCTACAATGAGCAGTTCTTC	CATGTRSPLTYNEQFF
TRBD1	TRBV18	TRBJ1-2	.	TGTGCCAGCTCACCACCGGGACAGGGCGATCGCTATGGCTACACCTTC	CASSPPGQGDRYGYTF
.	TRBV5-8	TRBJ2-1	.	TGTGCCAGCAGCTTGGAGGCGGGAACCTGGAATGAGCAGTTCTTC	CASSLEAGTWNEQFF
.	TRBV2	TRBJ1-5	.	TGTGCCAGCAGTCGGGATCAGCCCCAGCATTTT	CASSRDQPQHF
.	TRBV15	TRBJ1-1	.	TGTGCCACCAGCAGAGCGGGGGGTGCAGCTTTCTTT	CATSRAGGAAFF
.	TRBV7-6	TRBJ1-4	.	TGTGCCAGCAGCTTACGGGTTAATGAAAAACTGTTTTTT	CASSLRVNEKLFF
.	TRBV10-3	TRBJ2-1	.	TGTGCCATCAGTGAGAGGTTGGGACTGGACAATGAGCAGTTCTTC	CAISERLGLDNEQFF
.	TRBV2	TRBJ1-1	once	TGTGCCAGCAGTCGGGATCTCGAGGCCCAAGCTTTCTTT	CASSRDLEAQAFF
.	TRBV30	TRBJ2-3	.	TGTGCCTGGAGTCGGCAGGGGGATACGCAGTATTTT	CAWSRQGDTQYF
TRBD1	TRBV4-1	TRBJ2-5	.	TGCGCCAGCAGCCAGGGGGACAGGGGAACCCAAGAGACCCAGTACTTC	CASSQGDRGTQETQYF
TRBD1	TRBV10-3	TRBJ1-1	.	TGTGCCATCAGTGAGTCGGACAGGGTACGCGGCACTGAAGCTTTCTTT	CAISESDRVRGTEAFF
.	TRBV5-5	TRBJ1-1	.	TGTGCCAGCAGCCCCGACAGAGTGAGCACTGAAGCTTTCTTT	CASSPDRVSTEAFF
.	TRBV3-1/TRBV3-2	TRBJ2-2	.	TGTGCCAGCAGCCAAGTTCGGGACACCGGGGAGCTGTTTTTT	CASSQVRDTGELFF
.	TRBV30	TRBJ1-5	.	TGTGCCTGGAGTGTCCAGGTTGGGCAGCCCCAGCATTTT	CAWSVQVGQPQHF
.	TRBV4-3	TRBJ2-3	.	TGCGCCAGCAGCGGGGGGGCCCGAACAGATACGCAGTATTTT	CASSGGARTDTQYF
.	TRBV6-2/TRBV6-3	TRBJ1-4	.	TGTGCCAGCAGTTACCTGGGAGGGGCAAGCGAAAAACTGTTTTTT	CASSYLGGASEKLFF
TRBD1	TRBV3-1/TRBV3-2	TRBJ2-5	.	TGTGCCAGCAGCCGGGACAGCCGGGACCAGTACTTC	CASSRDSRDQYF
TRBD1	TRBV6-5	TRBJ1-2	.	TGTGCCAGTTGGACAGGGAGGGACTATGGCTACACCTTC	CASWTGRDYGYTF
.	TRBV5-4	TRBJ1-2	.	TGTGCCAGCAGCTTGGACATTTTTAACTATGGCTACACCTTC	CASSLDIFNYGYTF
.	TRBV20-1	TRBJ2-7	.	TGCAGTGCTAGTGAGTCTCGGGGGAACTACGAGCAGTACTTC	CSASESRGNYEQYF
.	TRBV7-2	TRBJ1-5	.	TGTGCCAGCAGCTCCCTCCAGGGTAACAATCAGCCCCAGCATTTT	CASSSLQGNNQPQHF
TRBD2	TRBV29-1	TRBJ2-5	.	TGCAGCGTTGGACTAGCGGGGGGACAGCTACAAGAGACCCAGTACTTC	CSVGLAGGQLQETQYF
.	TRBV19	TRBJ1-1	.	TGTGCCAGTAGTATGAGGGGAGGGAGCGCGAACACTGAAGCTTTCTTT	CASSMRGGSANTEAFF
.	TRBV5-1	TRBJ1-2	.	TGCGCCAGTATAGATGAACAGGCCGGCGGCTACACCTTC	CASIDEQAGGYTF
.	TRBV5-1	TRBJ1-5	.	TGCGCCAGCAGCTTGGGGGCGGGTAATCAGCCCCAGCATTTT	CASSLGAGNQPQHF
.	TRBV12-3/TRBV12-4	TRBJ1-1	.	TGTGCCAGCAGTCGGGACTGGAACACTGAAGCTTTCTTT	CASSRDWNTEAFF
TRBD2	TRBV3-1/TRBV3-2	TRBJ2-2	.	TGTGCCAGCAGACAAGACTGGGGTAGCGGGGGGTCGAACACCGGGGAGCTGTTTTTT	CASRQDWGSGGSNTGELFF
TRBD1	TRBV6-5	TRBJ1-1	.	TGTGCCAGCAGTTACCCAGGGGGAAACACTGAAGCTTTCTTT	CASSYPGGNTEAFF
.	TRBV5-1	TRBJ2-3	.	TGCGCCAGCAGCTTGTCGACCGCAGGGGATACGCAGTATTTT	CASSLSTAGDTQYF
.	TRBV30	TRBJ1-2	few	TGTGCCTGGAGCCGGACAGTAACGGGCTACACCTTC	CAWSRTVTGYTF
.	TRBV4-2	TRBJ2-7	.	TGTGCCAGCAGCCAAGTGGCGGGTTCCTCCTACGAGCAGTACTTC	CASSQVAGSSYEQYF
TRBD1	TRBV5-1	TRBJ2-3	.	TGCGCCAGCAGCCTCGTCGGGACAGGGGAACTCACAGATACGCAGTATTTT	CASSLVGTGELTDTQYF
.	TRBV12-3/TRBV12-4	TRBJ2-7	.	TGTGCCAGCAGTTTGAAGCAGGCGTACGAGCAGTACTTC	CASSLKQAYEQYF
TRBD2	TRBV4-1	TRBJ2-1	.	TGCGCCAGCAGCCCCCGGGGGGGGCCCTACAATGAGCAGTTCTTC	CASSPRGGPYNEQFF
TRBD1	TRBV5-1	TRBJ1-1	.	TGCGCCAGCAGCTTCCAACAGGGGGCAGGCACTGAAGCTTTCTTT	CASSFQQGAGTEAFF
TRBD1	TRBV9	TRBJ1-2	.	TGTGCCAGCAGCGTAGTTTCCACAGGGGGCGGTGGCTACACCTTC	CASSVVSTGGGGYTF
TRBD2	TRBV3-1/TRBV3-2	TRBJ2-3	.	TGTGCCAGCAGCCTACCTAGCGGGGAGCTCACAGATACGCAGTATTTT	CASSLPSGELTDTQYF
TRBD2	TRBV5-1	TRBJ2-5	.	TGCGCCAGCAGCAAGGGACTAGCGGGGGGGCAACAAGAGACCCAGTACTTC	CASSKGLAGGQQETQYF
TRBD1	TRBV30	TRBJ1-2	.	TGTGCCTGGAGTGTTGGGACAGGGGGCGCATATGGCTACACCTTC	CAWSVGTGGAYGYTF
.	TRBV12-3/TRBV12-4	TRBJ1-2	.	TGTGCCAGCAGTTTGTCGGGAGGTCATGGCTACACCTTC	CASSLSGGHGYTF
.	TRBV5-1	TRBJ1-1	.	TGCGCCAGCAGCTTGGTGGGAGGGAACACTGAAGCTTTCTTT	CASSLVGGNTEAFF
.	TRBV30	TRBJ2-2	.	TGTGCCTGGACGCCACAGGGGAACACCGGGGAGCTGTTTTTT	CAWTPQGNTGELFF
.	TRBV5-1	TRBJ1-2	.	TGCGCCAGCAGCTTGGAAGGTGATGGGGAGGGCTACACCTTC	CASSLEGDGEGYTF
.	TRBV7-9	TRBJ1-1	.	TGTGCCAGCAGCCAACAGGGTCGGAACACTGAAGCTTTCTTT	CASSQQGRNTEAFF
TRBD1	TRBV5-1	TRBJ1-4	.	TGCGCCAGCAGCCTGGGACAGGGGGTAACTAATGAAAAACTGTTTTTT	CASSLGQGVTNEKLFF